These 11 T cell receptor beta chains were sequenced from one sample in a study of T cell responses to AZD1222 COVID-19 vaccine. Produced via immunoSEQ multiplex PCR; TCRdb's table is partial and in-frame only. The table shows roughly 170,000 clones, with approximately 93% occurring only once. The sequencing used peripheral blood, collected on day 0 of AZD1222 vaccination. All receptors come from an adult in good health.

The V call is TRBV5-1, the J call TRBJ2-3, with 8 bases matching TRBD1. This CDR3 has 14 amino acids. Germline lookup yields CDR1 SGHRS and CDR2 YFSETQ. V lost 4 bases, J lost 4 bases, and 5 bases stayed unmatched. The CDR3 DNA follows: TGCGCCAGCAGCGTACAGGGGGGCCCAGATACGCAGTATTTT. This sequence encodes CASSVQGGPDTQYF. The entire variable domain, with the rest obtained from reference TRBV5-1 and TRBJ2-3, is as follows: KAGVTQTPRYLIKTRGQQVTLSCSPISGHRSVSWYQQTPGQGLQFLFEYFSETQRNKGNFPGRFSGRQFSNSRSEMNVSTLELGDSALYLCASSVQGGPDTQYFGPGTRLTVL.

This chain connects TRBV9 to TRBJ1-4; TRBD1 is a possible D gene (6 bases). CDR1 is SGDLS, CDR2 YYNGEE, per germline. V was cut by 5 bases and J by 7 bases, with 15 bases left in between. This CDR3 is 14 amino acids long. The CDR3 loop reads CASSKQGVFEKLFF. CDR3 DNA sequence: TGTGCCAGCAGTAAACAGGGAGTGTTTGAAAAACTGTTTTTT.

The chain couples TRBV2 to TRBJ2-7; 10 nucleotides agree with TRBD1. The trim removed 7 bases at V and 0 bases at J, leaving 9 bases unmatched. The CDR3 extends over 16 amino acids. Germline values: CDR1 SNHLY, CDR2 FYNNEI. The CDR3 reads CASTYGQGVPSYEQYF. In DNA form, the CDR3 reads TGTGCCAGCACCTACGGACAGGGGGTACCCTCCTACGAGCAGTACTTC.

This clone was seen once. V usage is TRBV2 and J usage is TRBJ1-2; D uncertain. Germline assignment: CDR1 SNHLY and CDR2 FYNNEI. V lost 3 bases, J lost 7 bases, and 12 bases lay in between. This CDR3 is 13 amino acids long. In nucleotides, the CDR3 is TGTGCCAGCAGTGAGGTTTCGGGCCTTGGCTACACCTTC. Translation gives CASSEVSGLGYTF.

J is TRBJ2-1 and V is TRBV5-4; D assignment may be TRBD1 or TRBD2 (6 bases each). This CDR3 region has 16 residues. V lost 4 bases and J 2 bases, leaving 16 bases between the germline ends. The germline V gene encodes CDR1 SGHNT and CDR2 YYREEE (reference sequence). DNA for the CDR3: TGTGCCAGCAGCCCTACGGGGGCGGGTACCTACAATGAGCAGTTCTTC. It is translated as CASSPTGAGTYNEQFF.

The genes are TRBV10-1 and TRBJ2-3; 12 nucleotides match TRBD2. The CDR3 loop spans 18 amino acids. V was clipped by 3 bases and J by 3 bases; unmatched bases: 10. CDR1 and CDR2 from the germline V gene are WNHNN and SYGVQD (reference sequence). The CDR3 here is CASSDVSSGLAGTDTQYF. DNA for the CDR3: TGCGCCAGCAGTGATGTAAGCTCAGGACTAGCGGGGACAGATACGCAGTATTTT.

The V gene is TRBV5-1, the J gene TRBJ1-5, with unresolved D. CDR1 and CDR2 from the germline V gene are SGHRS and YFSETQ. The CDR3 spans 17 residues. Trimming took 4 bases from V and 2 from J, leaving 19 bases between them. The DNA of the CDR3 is TGCGCCAGCAGCCCGTCCCCTATGGCCGGTGGCAATCAGCCCCAGCATTTT. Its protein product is CASSPSPMAGGNQPQHF.

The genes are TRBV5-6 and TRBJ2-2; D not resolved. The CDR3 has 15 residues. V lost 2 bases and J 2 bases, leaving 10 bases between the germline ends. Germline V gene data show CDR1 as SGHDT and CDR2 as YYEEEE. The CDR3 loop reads CASSLTPINTGELFF. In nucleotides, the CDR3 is TGTGCCAGCAGCTTAACCCCCATTAACACCGGGGAGCTGTTTTTT.

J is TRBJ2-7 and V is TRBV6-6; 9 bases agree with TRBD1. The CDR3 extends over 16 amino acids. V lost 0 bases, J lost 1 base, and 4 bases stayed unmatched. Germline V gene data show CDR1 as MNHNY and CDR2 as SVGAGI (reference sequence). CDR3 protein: CASSYSGTGISYEQYF. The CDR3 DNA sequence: TGTGCCAGCAGTTACTCGGGGACAGGGATTTCCTACGAGCAGTACTTC.

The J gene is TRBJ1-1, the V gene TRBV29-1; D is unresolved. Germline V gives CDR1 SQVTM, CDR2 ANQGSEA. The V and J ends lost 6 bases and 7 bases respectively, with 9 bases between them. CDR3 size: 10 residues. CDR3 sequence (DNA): TGCAGCGTAATAGGAGTTGAAGCTTTCTTT. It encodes CSVIGVEAFF.

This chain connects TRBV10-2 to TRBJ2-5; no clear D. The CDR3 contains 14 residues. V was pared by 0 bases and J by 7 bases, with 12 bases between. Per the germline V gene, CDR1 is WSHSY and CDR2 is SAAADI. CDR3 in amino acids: CASSESGYGGTQYF. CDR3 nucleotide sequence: TGCGCCAGCAGTGAGTCAGGGTACGGTGGGACCCAGTACTTC.